Each of the 32 T cell receptor beta chains below was sequenced from the same sample in a study of blood T cell repertoires in COVID-19. Clones were sequenced by immunoSEQ multiplex PCR, and TCRdb holds only the in-frame ones, with some missing. There are 200,000 to 250,000 clones in the sample; 84% occur only once, and approximately 6.6% lies in the top ten. Sequencing was carried out using PBMCs or T cells enriched from blood (not recorded which). All receptors come from a woman aged 35 to 49 who had recovered from COVID-19.

The CDR3 here is CAISGQVNYDYGYTF. CDR3 nucleotide sequence: TGTGCCATCAGTGGACAGGTTAATTATGACTATGGCTACACCTTC. This chain uses TRBV10-3 with TRBJ1-2; D might be TRBD1 (6 bases). The V gene lost 4 bases and the J gene lost 3 bases, with 15 bases spanning the gap. CDR3 length: 15 amino acids. Germline V gene data show CDR1 as ENHRY and CDR2 as SYGVKD.

This clone has just a few counts. The chain combines TRBV10-3 with TRBJ1-2, with TRBD1 identical over 9 bases. Germline V gene lookup returns CDR1 ENHRY and CDR2 SYGVKD. After removal of 5 bases from V and 2 bases from J, the junction contained 15 bases not matched to a gene. The CDR3 extends over 18 amino acids. The CDR3 here is CAISLRPAGQGTNYGYTF. For the CDR3, the DNA is TGTGCCATCAGTTTACGACCCGCGGGACAGGGAACGAACTATGGCTACACCTTC.

The CDR3 spells CASSLGTGVNYGYTF. CDR3 DNA sequence: TGTGCCAGCAGCTTAGGGACAGGTGTGAACTATGGCTACACCTTC. J is TRBJ1-2 and V is TRBV5-5; 8 bases align to TRBD1. The CDR3 runs to 15 residues. Germline trimming cut 2 bases from V and 2 bases from J; bases unmatched to any gene: 5. Germline CDR1 is SGHKS and CDR2 is YYEKEE (reference sequence).

The chain couples TRBV6-5 to TRBJ2-7; 10 bases map to TRBD2. Germline trimming cut 7 bases from V and 6 bases from J; bases unmatched to any gene: 12. Germline V gives CDR1 MNHEY, CDR2 SVGAGI. The CDR3 sequence is 15 residues long. The CDR3 nucleotides are TGTGCCAGCAAGAAAGCGGGAGGGCCTGAATCCGAGCAGTACTTC. It yields the protein CASKKAGGPESEQYF.

The gene calls are TRBV27 and TRBJ2-2; 10 bases agree with TRBD1. The CDR3 totals 17 residues. With V trimmed by 5 bases and J by 3 bases, 9 bases remained unmatched. CDR1 is MNHEY, CDR2 SMNVEV, per germline (reference sequence). The CDR3 DNA follows: TGTGCCAGCAGTAGCCGGGACAGGGGATGGGACACCGGGGAGCTGTTTTTT. This sequence encodes CASSSRDRGWDTGELFF.

The rearrangement joins TRBV11-1 to TRBJ1-6, with a tentative D call TRBD1 (6 bases). V lost 2 bases and J lost 7, with 9 bases in between. The germline V gene has CDR1 SGHAT and CDR2 FQDESV (reference sequence). This CDR3 has 14 residues. The CDR3 DNA sequence: TGTGCCAGCAGCTTAAAACAGGGAAATTCACCCCTCCACTTT. This encodes CASSLKQGNSPLHF.

The chain joins TRBV7-2 to TRBJ2-3; possibly TRBD1 for D (5 bases). The CDR3 extends over 14 amino acids. Germline V gene sequence: CDR1 SGHTA, CDR2 FQGNSA. V lost 5 bases and J 2 bases, leaving 11 bases between the germline ends. CDR3 DNA sequence: TGTGCCAGCAGCCCATCAGGGCTCACAGATACGCAGTATTTT. This codes for CASSPSGLTDTQYF.

This rearrangement joins TRBV7-9 to TRBJ1-1; no clear D. The CDR3 is 12 amino acids. Trimming took off 4 bases at V and 7 bases at J, with 10 bases between the two ends. CDR1 and CDR2 (germline): SEHNR, FQNEAQ (reference sequence). The CDR3: CASSSLASEAFF. CDR3 coding DNA: TGTGCCAGCAGCTCGCTGGCCAGTGAAGCTTTCTTT.

The V gene is TRBV7-9, the J gene TRBJ1-4, with TRBD1 as a possible D gene (6 bases). CDR3 size: 18 residues. Trimming took 5 bases from V and 4 from J, leaving 23 bases between them. The germline V gene encodes CDR1 SEHNR and CDR2 FQNEAQ (reference sequence). The CDR3 region is CASSPQGPAAASNEKLFF. The CDR3 DNA reads TGTGCCAGCAGCCCACAGGGTCCGGCCGCTGCAAGTAATGAAAAACTGTTTTTT. The variable domain in full, with the rest retrieved from reference TRBV7-9 and TRBJ1-4, is DTGVSQNPRHKITKRGQNVTFRCDPISEHNRLYWYRQTLGQGPEFLTYFQNEAQLEKSRLLSDRFSAERPKGSFSTLEIQRTEQGDSAMYLCASSPQGPAAASNEKLFFGSGTQLSVL.

This clone came up a few times. The chain joins TRBV3-1 (or the pseudogene TRBV3-2) to TRBJ2-7; no clear D. Germline-derived CDR1 and CDR2 are LGHDT and YNNKEL (reference sequence). This CDR3 is built from 14 residues. The germline V and J ends were trimmed by 1 base and 3 bases, with 10 bases remaining between them. Here the CDR3 reads CASSQGYAIYEQYF. The CDR3, as DNA: TGTGCCAGCAGCCAAGGTTACGCTATCTACGAGCAGTACTTC.

The chain combines TRBV11-2 with TRBJ2-1; 7 bases map to TRBD2. V lost 6 bases and J lost 0; bases outside the gene matches: 11. Germline V lookup: CDR1 SGHAT, CDR2 FQNNGV. The CDR3 consists of 17 residues. CDR3 nucleotides: TGTGCCAGCAGTCCTTCTAGCGGAACAATCTCCTACAATGAGCAGTTCTTC. Its protein is CASSPSSGTISYNEQFF. The full variable domain, with the rest looked up from reference TRBV11-2 and TRBJ2-1, is EAGVAQSPRYKIIEKRQSVAFWCNPISGHATLYWYQQILGQGPKLLIQFQNNGVVDDSQLPKDRFSAERLKGVDSTLKIQPAKLEDSAVYLCASSPSSGTISYNEQFFGPGTRLTVL.

The chain carries TRBV7-2 and TRBJ1-5, with D possibly TRBD1 on 5 matching bases. The CDR3 consists of 15 residues. Per germline, CDR1 SGHTA and CDR2 FQGNSA. The V gene lost 2 bases and the J gene lost 7 bases, with 15 bases spanning the gap. The CDR3 region has the DNA TGTGCCAGCAGCTTATATGGCAGGGAAGGGCAGCCCCAGCATTTT. Amino acid sequence: CASSLYGREGQPQHF.

The rearrangement links TRBV7-8 to TRBJ2-1; TRBD2 might be the D (5 bases). The CDR3 loop spans 14 amino acids. The V and J ends lost 7 bases and 4 bases respectively, with 14 bases between them. The germline gives CDR1 SGHVS, CDR2 FQNEAQ. This chain's CDR3 is CASTPGREYNEQFF. The DNA for the CDR3 is TGTGCCAGCACCCCGGGCCGGGAATACAATGAGCAGTTCTTC.

The chain combines TRBV19 with TRBJ2-2, with 10 positions matching TRBD2. The germline V gene has CDR1 LNHDA and CDR2 SQIVND (reference sequence). The junction had 9 bases not matched to a gene; V was cut back by 2 bases and J by 3 bases. The CDR3 is 18 amino acids. The DNA for the CDR3 is TGTGCCAGTAGTATATCCCGAACTAGCGGGAAGTACACCGGGGAGCTGTTTTTT. It codes for CASSISRTSGKYTGELFF.

This clone was seen a handful of times. The rearrangement links TRBV7-2 to TRBJ1-1, with 8 nucleotides matching TRBD1. The CDR3 spans 14 residues. J was trimmed by 4 bases and V by 3 bases; bases with no gene match: 4. Germline V gene data show CDR1 as SGHTA and CDR2 as FQGNSA. The CDR3 DNA sequence: TGTGCCAGCAGCTTCAGGGGGCTGGGCACTGAAGCTTTCTTT. This encodes CASSFRGLGTEAFF.

The chain has TRBV7-3 and TRBJ2-2, with 8 bases identical to TRBD2. CDR1 is SGHTA, CDR2 FQGTGA, per germline. The V segment lost 2 bases and the J segment 5 bases; nucleotides outside the gene matches: 4. The CDR3 is 15 residues long. The CDR3 coding sequence is TGTGCCAGCAGCTTAGGAGCGGGAGAGACCGGGGAGCTGTTTTTT. This translates into CASSLGAGETGELFF.

This clone was counted only a few times. For the CDR3, the DNA is TGTGCCAGCAGGTCGTCGGGGGTAGCTAATTCACCCCTCCACTTT. This sequence encodes CASRSSGVANSPLHF. The genes are TRBV28 and TRBJ1-6, with D tentatively TRBD1 (5 bases). This CDR3 is 15 amino acids long. The germline V gene has CDR1 MDHEN and CDR2 SYDVKM. The ends were cut back, 6 bases at V and 6 bases at J, with 15 bases in the middle.

This clone appeared a single time. CDR3 sequence: CASSPRPGTGGYEQYF. The CDR3 DNA is TGTGCCAGCAGCCCCCGACCTGGGACAGGGGGCTACGAGCAGTACTTC. V is TRBV9 and J is TRBJ2-7; 11 nucleotides agree with TRBD1. From germline, CDR1 is SGDLS and CDR2 YYNGEE. With 4 bases clipped from V and 3 bases from J, the junction kept 9 bases outside the gene matches. The CDR3 has 16 residues.

The chain employs TRBV7-2 and TRBJ2-1; possible D gene TRBD2, 6 bases. CDR1 is SGHTA and CDR2 is FQGNSA in the germline V gene. V lost 4 bases, J lost 6 bases, and 19 bases lay in between. The CDR3 is made up of 16 amino acids. The CDR3 here is CASSWRFAGGGNEQFF. CDR3 sequence (DNA): TGTGCCAGCAGCTGGCGGTTTGCCGGGGGTGGCAATGAGCAGTTCTTC.

This chain joins TRBV30 and TRBJ1-2; a weak D match, TRBD1 (5 bases). The CDR3 covers 14 residues. Germline lookup yields CDR1 GTSNPN and CDR2 SVGIG (reference sequence). Trimming cost V 0 bases and J 7 bases, with 15 bases left between them. DNA of the CDR3: TGTGCCTGGAGTGTCTTGGGGGGGACGAGTGGCTACACCTTC. Translation: CAWSVLGGTSGYTF.

J is TRBJ2-7 and V is TRBV7-9; TRBD2 is a possible D gene (5 bases). The CDR3 has 14 residues. CDR1 SEHNR and CDR2 FQNEAQ come from the germline V gene (reference sequence). The V end was cut by 5 bases, the J end by 2 bases, with 13 bases between. The CDR3 nucleotides read TGTGCCAGCAGCCCCACCCTCGGGACCTACGAGCAGTACTTC. Protein: CASSPTLGTYEQYF.

J is TRBJ1-5 and V is TRBV10-3; 8 nucleotides align to TRBD1. Looked up from germline, CDR1 is ENHRY and CDR2 is SYGVKD. CDR3 length: 15 amino acids. The ends lost 2 bases at V and 9 bases at J; junction bases unmatched: 9. This chain's CDR3 is CAISEAGQATGPQHF. Written as DNA, the CDR3 is TGTGCCATCAGTGAGGCGGGACAGGCGACAGGGCCCCAGCATTTT.

The V and J genes are TRBV3-1 (or the pseudogene TRBV3-2) and TRBJ1-4, with D unresolved. The CDR3 has 13 amino acids. In germline, CDR1 is LGHDT, CDR2 YNNKEL (reference sequence). Trimming stripped 4 bases from V and 8 bases from J, with 11 bases between. CDR3 in amino acids: CASSPREREKLFF. The CDR3 coding sequence is TGTGCCAGCAGCCCTCGCGAACGGGAAAAACTGTTTTTT.

This clone was observed once. This chain uses TRBV7-9 with TRBJ1-1, with D unresolved. Germline loops: CDR1 SEHNR, CDR2 FQNEAQ (reference sequence). Trimming shortened V by 1 base and J by 6 bases, and 15 bases separated the two germline ends. This CDR3 region has 15 residues. The CDR3 region has the DNA TGTGCCAGCAGCTTAGGTTCCGGGATAGGTCCTGAAGCTTTCTTT. Its translation is CASSLGSGIGPEAFF.

V and J are TRBV11-2 and TRBJ2-1; tentative D call: TRBD2 (6 bases). The CDR3 loop spans 13 amino acids. Per the germline V gene, CDR1 is SGHAT and CDR2 is FQNNGV. The ends were cut back, 1 base at V and 9 bases at J, with 10 bases in the middle. CDR3 sequence (DNA): TGTGCCAGCAGCTTAGCGGGAGTAGGTGAGCAGTTCTTC. This encodes CASSLAGVGEQFF.

The chain couples TRBV7-2 to TRBJ2-2; D might be TRBD2 (5 bases). The CDR3 is 16 amino acids. The V gene's germline CDR1 is SGHTA and CDR2 FQGNSA. V dropped 1 base and J dropped 2 bases, with 11 bases sitting between them. CDR3 amino acids: CASSLGPGRNTGELFF. CDR3 nucleotides: TGTGCCAGCAGCTTAGGGCCGGGGAGAAACACCGGGGAGCTGTTTTTT.

The rearrangement uses TRBV30 and TRBJ1-4, with a weak D call TRBD1 (5 bases). Deletions cut 7 bases from V and 4 bases from J, with 13 bases between. CDR1 is GTSNPN, CDR2 SVGIG, per germline (reference sequence). The CDR3 is made up of 13 amino acids. CDR3: CALAGNYNEKLFF. For the CDR3, the DNA is TGTGCCTTGGCAGGGAACTATAATGAAAAACTGTTTTTT.

The chain recombines TRBV7-2 with TRBJ2-1; 7 bases are a match to TRBD2. Germline-derived CDR1 and CDR2 are SGHTA and FQGNSA. This CDR3 comprises 15 residues. With V trimmed by 5 bases and J by 3 bases, 7 bases remained unmatched. CDR3 amino acids: CASSESGNLYNEQFF. CDR3 sequence (DNA): TGTGCCAGCAGCGAAAGCGGGAACCTCTACAATGAGCAGTTCTTC.

The rearrangement uses TRBV11-2 and TRBJ1-2; 7 nucleotides line up with TRBD1. CDR1 SGHAT and CDR2 FQNNGV come from the germline V gene. J gave up 8 bases and V 5 bases, and 8 bases lay outside the gene matches. This CDR3 spans 13 amino acids. CDR3 bases: TGTGCCAGCAGCCCGTTGAGGGGGCAAGGCTACACCTTC. Translating it yields CASSPLRGQGYTF.

The chain is built from TRBV10-3 and TRBJ1-4, with a tentative D call TRBD1 (5 bases). Between the trimmed V and J ends, which lost 7 bases and 8 bases, there was a span of 14 bases. Germline values: CDR1 ENHRY, CDR2 SYGVKD. There are 13 residues in the CDR3. CDR3 in amino acids: CAIKATEGEKLFF. CDR3 nucleotides: TGTGCCATCAAGGCAACGGAGGGGGAAAAACTGTTTTTT.

This chain connects TRBV24-1 to TRBJ2-2, with TRBD1 as a possible D gene (5 bases). This CDR3 has 17 residues. CDR1 is KGHDR and CDR2 is SFDVKD in the germline V gene. V gave up 3 bases and J gave up 3 bases, with 16 bases separating them. The CDR3 DNA is TGTGCCACCAGTGATCCCCGTGGTGGCAGGGACACCGGGGAGCTGTTTTTT. Protein sequence: CATSDPRGGRDTGELFF.

The CDR3 sequence: CASSQEPAGGIGNEQFF. DNA for the CDR3: TGCGCCAGCAGCCAAGAACCAGCGGGAGGAATAGGCAATGAGCAGTTCTTC. The rearrangement uses TRBV4-3 and TRBJ2-1, with 9 bases matching TRBD2. Germline loops: CDR1 LGHNA, CDR2 YSLEER. After removal of 0 bases from V and 6 bases from J, the junction contained 9 bases not matched to a gene. The CDR3 extends over 17 amino acids.